These 9 T cell receptor beta chains came from one sample sequenced in a study of T cell repertoires in cytomegalovirus infection. These receptors lack a known antigen. TCRdb ran MiXCR on the reads and lists one entry per CDR3 protein. There are a few hundred thousand distinct CDR3 sequences in the sample; just under 40% occur only once, and about 46% lies in the top ten. Specimen: cultured PBMCs, collected from culture after CMV antigen stimulation. These receptors were collected from a human donor in good health (CMV status not recorded). Some clones in this sample may be carry-over from other donors' samples.

This clonotype was counted only a few times. V and J are TRBV27 and TRBJ1-1, with a weak D call TRBD1 (6 bases). In germline, CDR1 is MNHEY, CDR2 SMNVEV (reference sequence). CDR3 length: 14 residues. The V end lost 5 bases, the J end lost 2 bases, and 12 bases lay between the germline ends. The CDR3 spells CASSRGGRNTEAFF. DNA for the CDR3: TGTGCCAGCAGTCGAGGGGGACGTAACACTGAAGCTTTCTTT.

The J gene is TRBJ1-2, the V gene TRBV6-1; TRBD1 agrees at 8 bases. V was clipped by 7 bases and J by 7 bases; unmatched bases: 2. This CDR3 region has 11 residues. The germline V gene has CDR1 MNHNS and CDR2 SASEGT. The CDR3 DNA is TGTGCCAGCAACAGGGGGAGTGGCTACACCTTC. This encodes CASNRGSGYTF.

In its sample, this clonotype was seen a few times. V gene TRBV9 combines with J gene TRBJ2-5; no clear D gene. Trimming removed 0 bases at V and 5 bases at J, with 5 bases between. The CDR3 totals 12 residues. The germline V gene has CDR1 SGDLS and CDR2 YYNGEE. CDR3 sequence reads: CASSVASETQYF. DNA of the CDR3: TGTGCCAGCAGCGTAGCTTCCGAGACCCAGTACTTC.

V is TRBV5-1 and J is TRBJ1-4; 7 bases agree with TRBD1. Trimming at V came to 4 bases and at J to 5 bases, leaving 8 bases not matched to a gene. Germline V gene sequence: CDR1 SGHRS, CDR2 YFSETQ. The CDR3 runs 15 residues. The CDR3, as DNA: TGCGCCAGCAGCACGGGGACAGCTGAGAATGAAAAACTGTTTTTT. Protein product: CASSTGTAENEKLFF.

A single count supports this clonotype. The chain has TRBV4-1 and TRBJ1-1; D is undetermined. The CDR3 runs 12 residues. Trimming removed 1 base from V and 5 bases from J, with 5 bases in between. Germline V gene sequence: CDR1 MGHRA, CDR2 YSYEKL. Written as DNA, the CDR3 is TGCGCCAGCAGCCAAGTGCCAACTGAAGCTTTCTTT. Translated: CASSQVPTEAFF.

This clonotype appeared a few times. This chain uses TRBV7-2 with TRBJ2-2, with D possibly TRBD2 on 5 matching bases. CDR1 and CDR2 (germline): SGHTA, FQGNSA. The length of the CDR3 is 16 residues. V was shortened by 0 bases and J by 3 bases, with 11 bases between the two germline ends. In DNA, the CDR3 is TGTGCCAGCAGCTTAGCGAGGGCTGGGGACACCGGGGAGCTGTTTTTT. Its protein product is CASSLARAGDTGELFF.

This clonotype came up many times. CDR3 residues: CASTTAGGPDTQYF. The CDR3, as DNA: TGTGCCAGCACCACAGCGGGGGGGCCAGATACGCAGTATTTT. The chain combines TRBV27 with TRBJ2-3, with 10 bases identical to TRBD2. V lost 7 bases and J lost 4; bases outside the gene matches: 5. The germline V gene encodes CDR1 MNHEY and CDR2 SMNVEV (reference sequence). CDR3 size: 14 residues.

The chain joins TRBV6-1 to TRBJ2-3; unclear D gene. V was trimmed by 11 bases and J by 0 bases, leaving 6 bases between them. Looked up from germline, CDR1 is MNHNS and CDR2 is SASEGT. The CDR3 runs 11 residues. CDR3 protein: CAPTSTDTQYF. DNA for the CDR3: TGTGCCCCCACCAGCACAGATACGCAGTATTTT.

The count of this clonotype is one. This chain links TRBV12-3 or TRBV12-4 with TRBJ2-2; 10 nucleotides match TRBD2. The CDR3 has 16 amino acids. Unmatched junction bases numbered 8, after V lost 4 bases and J lost 6 bases. The CDR3 loop is CASSSRTSGVSGELFF. For the CDR3, the DNA is TGTGCCAGCAGTTCCCGCACTAGCGGGGTCTCCGGGGAGCTGTTTTTT.